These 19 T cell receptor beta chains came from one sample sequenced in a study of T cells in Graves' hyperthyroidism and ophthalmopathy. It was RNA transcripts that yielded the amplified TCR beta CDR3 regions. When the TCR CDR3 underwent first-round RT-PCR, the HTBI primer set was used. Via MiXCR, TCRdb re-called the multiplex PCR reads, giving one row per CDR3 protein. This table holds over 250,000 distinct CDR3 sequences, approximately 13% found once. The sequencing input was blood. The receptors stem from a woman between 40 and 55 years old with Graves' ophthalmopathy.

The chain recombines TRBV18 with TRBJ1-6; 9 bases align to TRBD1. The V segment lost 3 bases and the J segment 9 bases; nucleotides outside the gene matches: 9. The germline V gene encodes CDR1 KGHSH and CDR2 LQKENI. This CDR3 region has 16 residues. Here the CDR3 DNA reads TGTGCCAGCTCACCTCCGGGACAGGGAACGGGTTCACCCCTCCACTTT. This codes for CASSPPGQGTGSPLHF. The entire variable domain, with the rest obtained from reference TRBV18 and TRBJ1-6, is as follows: NAGVMQNPRHLVRRRGQEARLRCSPMKGHSHVYWYRQLPEEGLKFMVYLQKENIIDESGMPKERFSAEFPKEGPSILRIQQVVRGDSAAYFCASSPPGQGTGSPLHFGNGTRLTVT.

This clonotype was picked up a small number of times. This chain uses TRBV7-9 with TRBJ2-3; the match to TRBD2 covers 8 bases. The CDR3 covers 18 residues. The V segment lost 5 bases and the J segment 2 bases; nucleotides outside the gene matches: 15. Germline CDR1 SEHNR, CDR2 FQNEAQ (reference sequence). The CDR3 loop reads CASSPSGRALSPTDTQYF. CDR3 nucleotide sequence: TGTGCCAGCAGCCCCTCCGGGAGGGCCTTATCCCCCACAGATACGCAGTATTTT.

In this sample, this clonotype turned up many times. CDR3: CASSPQGGTGEQYF. The CDR3 nucleotides are TGTGCCAGCAGTCCGCAGGGCGGGACGGGCGAGCAGTACTTC. This sequence joins TRBV28 and TRBJ2-7, with D possibly matching TRBD2 (6 bases). The germline V and J ends were trimmed by 5 bases and 6 bases, with 17 bases remaining between them. Germline V gene lookup returns CDR1 MDHEN and CDR2 SYDVKM. The CDR3 totals 14 residues.

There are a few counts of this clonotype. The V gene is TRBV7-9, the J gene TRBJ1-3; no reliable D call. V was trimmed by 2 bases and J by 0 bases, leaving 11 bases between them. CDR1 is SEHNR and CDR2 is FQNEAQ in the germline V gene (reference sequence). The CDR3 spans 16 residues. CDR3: CASSLSGHSSGNTIYF. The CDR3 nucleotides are TGTGCCAGCAGCTTATCTGGGCACAGCTCTGGAAACACCATATATTTT.

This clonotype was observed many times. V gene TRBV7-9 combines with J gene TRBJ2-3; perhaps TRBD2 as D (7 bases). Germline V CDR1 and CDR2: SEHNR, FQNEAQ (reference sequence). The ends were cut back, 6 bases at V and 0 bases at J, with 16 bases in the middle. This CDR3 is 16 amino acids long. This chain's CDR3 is CASSDRGGASTDTQYF. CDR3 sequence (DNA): TGTGCCAGCAGTGACCGAGGGGGGGCTAGCACAGATACGCAGTATTTT.

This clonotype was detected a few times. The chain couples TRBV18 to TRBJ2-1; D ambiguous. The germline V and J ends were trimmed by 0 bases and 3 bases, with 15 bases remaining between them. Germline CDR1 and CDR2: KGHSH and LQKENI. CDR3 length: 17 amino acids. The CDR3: CASSPPSLSKLYNEQFF. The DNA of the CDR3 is TGTGCCAGCTCACCACCGAGCCTTAGTAAACTCTACAATGAGCAGTTCTTC.

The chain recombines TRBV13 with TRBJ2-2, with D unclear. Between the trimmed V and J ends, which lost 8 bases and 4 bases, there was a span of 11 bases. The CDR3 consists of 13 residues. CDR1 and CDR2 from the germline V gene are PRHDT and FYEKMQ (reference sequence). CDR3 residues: CASVWGLTGELFF. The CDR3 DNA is TGTGCCAGCGTTTGGGGTCTCACCGGGGAGCTGTTTTTT.

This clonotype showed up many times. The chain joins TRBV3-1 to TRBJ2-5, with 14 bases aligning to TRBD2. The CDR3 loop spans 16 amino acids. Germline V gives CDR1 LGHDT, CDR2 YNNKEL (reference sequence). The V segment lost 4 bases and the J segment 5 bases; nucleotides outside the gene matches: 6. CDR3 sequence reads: CASSLRLAGGIETQYF. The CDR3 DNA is TGTGCCAGCAGCCTAAGACTAGCGGGGGGGATTGAGACCCAGTACTTC.

Here the CDR3 reads CASSWGLARGGELFF. Written as DNA, the CDR3 is TGTGCCAGCAGCTGGGGACTAGCGAGGGGCGGGGAGCTGTTTTTT. The chain recombines TRBV7-2 with TRBJ2-2, with 10 bases identical to TRBD2. The CDR3 has 15 residues. V was pared by 4 bases and J by 7 bases, with 6 bases of the junction left unmatched. Germline V gene data show CDR1 as SGHTA and CDR2 as FQGNSA.

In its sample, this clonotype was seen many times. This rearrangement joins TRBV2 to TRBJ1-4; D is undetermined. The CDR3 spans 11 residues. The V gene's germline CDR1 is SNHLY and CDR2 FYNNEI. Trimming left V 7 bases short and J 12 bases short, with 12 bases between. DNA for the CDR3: TGTGCCAGCACCTACGGGTGGGAACTGTTTTTT. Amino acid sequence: CASTYGWELFF.

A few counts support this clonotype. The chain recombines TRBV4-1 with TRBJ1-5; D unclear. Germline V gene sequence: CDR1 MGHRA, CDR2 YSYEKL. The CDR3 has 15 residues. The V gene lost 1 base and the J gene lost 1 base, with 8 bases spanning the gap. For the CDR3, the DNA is TGCGCCAGCAGCCAAGCCGACACGAGCAATCAGCCCCAGCATTTT. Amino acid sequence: CASSQADTSNQPQHF.

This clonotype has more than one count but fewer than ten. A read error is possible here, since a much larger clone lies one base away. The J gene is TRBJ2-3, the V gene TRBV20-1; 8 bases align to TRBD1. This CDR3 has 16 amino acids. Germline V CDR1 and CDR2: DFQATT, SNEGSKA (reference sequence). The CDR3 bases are TGCAGTGCTGGAAGCAGGGGGCGCTTCGCCGCAGATACGCGGTATTTT. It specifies CSAGSRGRFAADTRYF.

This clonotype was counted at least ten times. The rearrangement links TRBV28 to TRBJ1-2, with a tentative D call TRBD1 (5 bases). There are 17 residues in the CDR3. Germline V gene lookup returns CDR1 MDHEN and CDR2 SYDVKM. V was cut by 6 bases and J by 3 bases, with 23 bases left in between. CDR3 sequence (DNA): TGTGCCAGCAGATTGTTGGGGGGAGGGGAGAATCACTATGGCTACACCTTC. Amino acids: CASRLLGGGENHYGYTF.

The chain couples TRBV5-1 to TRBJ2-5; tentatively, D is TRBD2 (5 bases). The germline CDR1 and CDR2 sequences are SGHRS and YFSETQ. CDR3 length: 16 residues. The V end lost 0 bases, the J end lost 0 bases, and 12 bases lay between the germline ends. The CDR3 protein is CASSLGLGLYQETQYF. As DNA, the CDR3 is TGCGCCAGCAGCTTGGGTCTAGGACTTTACCAAGAGACCCAGTACTTC.

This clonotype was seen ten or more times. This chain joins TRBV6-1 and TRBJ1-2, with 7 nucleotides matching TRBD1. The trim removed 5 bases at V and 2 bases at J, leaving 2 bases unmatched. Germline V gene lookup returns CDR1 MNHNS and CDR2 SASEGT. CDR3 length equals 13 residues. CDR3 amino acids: CASSMTGNYGYTF. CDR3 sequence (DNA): TGTGCCAGCAGTATGACAGGGAACTATGGCTACACCTTC.

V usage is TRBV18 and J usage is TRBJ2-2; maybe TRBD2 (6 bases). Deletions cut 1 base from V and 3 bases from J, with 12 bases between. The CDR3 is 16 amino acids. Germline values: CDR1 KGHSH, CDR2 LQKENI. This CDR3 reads CASSPLPGVDTGELFF. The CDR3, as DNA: TGTGCCAGCTCACCACTTCCGGGAGTTGACACCGGGGAGCTGTTTTTT.

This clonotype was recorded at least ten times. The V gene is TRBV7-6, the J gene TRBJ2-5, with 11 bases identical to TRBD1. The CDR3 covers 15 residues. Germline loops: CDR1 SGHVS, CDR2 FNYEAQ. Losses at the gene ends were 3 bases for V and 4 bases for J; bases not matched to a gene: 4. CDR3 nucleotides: TGTGCCAGCAGCTTCGCCGGGACAGGGGGAGAGACCCAGTACTTC. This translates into CASSFAGTGGETQYF. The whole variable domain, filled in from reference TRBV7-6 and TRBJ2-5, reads GAGVSQSPRYKVTKRGQDVALRCDPISGHVSLYWYRQALGQGPEFLTYFNYEAQQDKSGLPNDRFSAERPEGSISTLTIQRTEQRDSAMYRCASSFAGTGGETQYFGPGTRLLVL.

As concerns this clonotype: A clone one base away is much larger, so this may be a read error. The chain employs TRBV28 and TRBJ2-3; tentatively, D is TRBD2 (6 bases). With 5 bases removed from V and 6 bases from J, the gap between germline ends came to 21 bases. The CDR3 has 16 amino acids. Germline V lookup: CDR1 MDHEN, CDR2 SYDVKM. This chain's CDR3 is CASSVPPAGMWDTQYF. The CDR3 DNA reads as TGTGCCAGCAGTGTACCCCCGGCGGGAATGTGGGATACGCAGTATTTT.

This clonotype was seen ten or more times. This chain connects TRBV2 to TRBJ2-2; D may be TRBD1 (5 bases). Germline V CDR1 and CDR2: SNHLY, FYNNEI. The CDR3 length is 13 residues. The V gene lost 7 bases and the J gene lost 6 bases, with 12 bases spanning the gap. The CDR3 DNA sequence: TGTGCCAGCACAGGACATCCGGCCGGGGAGCTGTTTTTT. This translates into CASTGHPAGELFF. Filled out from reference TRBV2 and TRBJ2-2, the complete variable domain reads EPEVTQTPSHQVTQMGQEVILRCVPISNHLYFYWYRQILGQKVEFLVSFYNNEISEKSEIFDDQFSVERPDGSNFTLKIRSTKLEDSAMYFCASTGHPAGELFFGEGSRLTVL.